The 27 T cell receptor beta chains presented below share a single source sample, sequenced in a study. TCRdb used MiXCR to reprocess the 5' RACE reads, holding one entry per CDR3 protein. The data show 5,600 or so distinct CDR3 sequences, about 60% seen once. Input material: naive CD4+ T cells sorted from blood. Subset: naive CD4+ T cells, CD4+CD45RA+CD25-. The source is a female donor with breast cancer.

This chain connects TRBV23-1 to TRBJ1-5; D gene ambiguous. TRBV23-1 is reported as an ORF; its role is uncertain. The CDR3 is 18 residues long. The V end was cut by 0 bases, the J end by 0 bases, with 15 bases between. The CDR3 DNA is TGCGCCAGCAGTCAATCGGTACCTGTTCAGGATAGCAATCAGCCCCAGCATTTT. Its protein is CASSQSVPVQDSNQPQHF.

The rearrangement joins TRBV20-1 to TRBJ2-7, with 8 bases aligning to TRBD1. CDR1 is DFQATT and CDR2 is SNEGSKA in the germline V gene (reference sequence). V lost 4 bases and J lost 4; bases outside the gene matches: 6. The length of the CDR3 is 13 residues. Here the CDR3 reads CSAIRQGWYEQYF. DNA of the CDR3: TGCAGTGCTATACGACAGGGGTGGTACGAGCAGTACTTC.

V is TRBV7-2 and J is TRBJ1-5; D call uncertain. CDR1 is SGHTA and CDR2 is FQGNSA in the germline V gene. The CDR3 contains 13 residues. The V end lost 3 bases, the J end lost 5 bases, and 8 bases lay between the germline ends. CDR3 sequence (DNA): TGTGCCAGCAGCTTGAGGGTCGATCAGCCCCAGCATTTT. This encodes CASSLRVDQPQHF.

The rearrangement uses TRBV20-1 and TRBJ1-2; D not resolved. The CDR3 extends over 13 amino acids. Germline values: CDR1 DFQATT, CDR2 SNEGSKA (reference sequence). V lost 4 bases and J 4 bases, leaving 13 bases between the germline ends. CDR3 coding DNA: TGCAGTGCTAATGCGGATTTAACCTATGGCTACACCTTC. Its translation: CSANADLTYGYTF.

DNA for the CDR3: TGTGCCAGCAGCCCCTCACAGGGGGCTGGAGGCTACACCTTC. This encodes CASSPSQGAGGYTF. The gene calls are TRBV7-8 and TRBJ1-2, with 9 bases fitting TRBD1. The ends lost 5 bases at V and 8 bases at J; junction bases unmatched: 9. The CDR3 spans 14 residues. CDR1 and CDR2 (germline): SGHVS, FQNEAQ.

The gene calls are TRBV5-1 and TRBJ2-1; 7 nucleotides line up with TRBD2. Per the germline V gene, CDR1 is SGHRS and CDR2 is YFSETQ. The CDR3 loop spans 17 amino acids. The ends lost 4 bases at V and 0 bases at J; junction bases unmatched: 10. CDR3 sequence reads: CASSRYSGPSSYNEQFF. The CDR3 DNA reads TGCGCCAGCAGCCGATATAGCGGGCCTAGCTCCTACAATGAGCAGTTCTTC. Full variable domain (remainder filled in from reference TRBV5-1 and TRBJ2-1): KAGVTQTPRYLIKTRGQQVTLSCSPISGHRSVSWYQQTPGQGLQFLFEYFSETQRNKGNFPGRFSGRQFSNSRSEMNVSTLELGDSALYLCASSRYSGPSSYNEQFFGPGTRLTVL.

In this sample, this clonotype turned up once. The chain is built from TRBV7-2 and TRBJ2-7, with 9 positions matching TRBD1. Germline CDR1 reads SGHTA; CDR2 reads FQGNSA. The CDR3 loop spans 15 amino acids. Losses at the gene ends were 5 bases for V and 2 bases for J; bases not matched to a gene: 7. CDR3 residues: CASSIGGDRAYEQYF. CDR3 in DNA: TGTGCCAGCAGCATAGGGGGGGACAGGGCCTACGAGCAGTACTTC.

This rearrangement joins TRBV20-1 to TRBJ1-5, with D possibly TRBD1 on 5 matching bases. This CDR3 comprises 12 residues. Germline CDR1 is DFQATT and CDR2 is SNEGSKA (reference sequence). Trimming took 7 bases from V and 4 from J, leaving 11 bases between them. Here the CDR3 DNA reads TGCAGTGTGTCAAGGGGAAATCAGCCCCAGCATTTT. Protein: CSVSRGNQPQHF.

This clonotype has just a few counts. The chain couples TRBV4-3 to TRBJ2-1, with unresolved D. V was shortened by 3 bases and J by 9 bases, with 15 bases between the two germline ends. The germline CDR1 and CDR2 sequences are LGHNA and YSLEER. The CDR3 is made up of 14 amino acids. The DNA for the CDR3 is TGCGCCAGCAGCCACTTGCCCGGAAGCTCTGAGCAGTTCTTC. It encodes CASSHLPGSSEQFF.

As regards this clonotype: Sequence at one end of the junction differs from germline and may be a read error. This chain uses TRBV4-1 with TRBJ2-6, with D tentatively TRBD1 (5 bases). Germline CDR1 is MGHRA and CDR2 is YSYEKL. The CDR3 contains 17 residues. CDR3 coding DNA: TGCGCCAGCAGCCAGCCCCTGGAAATCTCTGGGGCCAAGGTCCTGACTTTC. This encodes CASSQPLEISGAKVLTF.

This clonotype was counted only a few times. The J gene is TRBJ2-1, the V gene TRBV2; 8 nucleotides line up with TRBD2. Germline V CDR1 and CDR2: SNHLY, FYNNEI. With V trimmed by 5 bases and J by 9 bases, 6 bases remained unmatched. The CDR3 runs 13 residues. CDR3: CASSREGLSEQFF. CDR3 nucleotide sequence: TGTGCCAGCAGTCGGGAGGGCCTAAGTGAGCAGTTCTTC.

This sequence joins TRBV29-1 and TRBJ1-1; D is unresolved. Trimming took 7 bases from V and 0 from J, leaving 12 bases between them. The CDR3 has 13 amino acids. CDR1 SQVTM and CDR2 ANQGSEA come from the germline V gene. The CDR3 region is CSGARTMNTEAFF. CDR3 nucleotides: TGCAGCGGCGCTAGAACCATGAACACTGAAGCTTTCTTT.

This rearrangement joins TRBV29-1 to TRBJ2-7; D possibly corresponds to TRBD2 (6 bases). The germline gives CDR1 SQVTM, CDR2 ANQGSEA. Trimming took off 6 bases at V and 0 bases at J, with 9 bases between the two ends. This CDR3 has 12 amino acids. CDR3 region: CSVAGSSYEQYF. DNA of the CDR3: TGCAGCGTGGCCGGGAGCTCCTACGAGCAGTACTTC.

This clonotype was detected only a few times. The V gene is TRBV6-2 or TRBV6-3, the J gene TRBJ2-1, with 10 bases matching TRBD2. There are 18 residues in the CDR3. Trimming removed 5 bases from V and 7 bases from J; junction bases left unmatched: 17. Germline V gene data show CDR1 as MNHEY and CDR2 as SVGEGT. CDR3 sequence (DNA): TGTGCCAGCAGTGTGTGGGGGCATCTAGCGGGAGCCGGTAATGAGCAGTTCTTC. Protein: CASSVWGHLAGAGNEQFF.

The V and J genes are TRBV6-2 or TRBV6-3 and TRBJ2-3, with 10 bases aligning to TRBD2. CDR3 length: 17 amino acids. The V segment lost 0 bases and the J segment 6 bases; nucleotides outside the gene matches: 9. Germline V gives CDR1 MNHEY, CDR2 SVGEGT. The CDR3 region is CASSYSRTSGKRDTQYF. In DNA form, the CDR3 reads TGTGCCAGCAGTTACTCCCGGACTAGCGGAAAACGGGATACGCAGTATTTT.

J is TRBJ2-7 and V is TRBV20-1; D is perhaps TRBD2 (6 bases). Looked up from germline, CDR1 is DFQATT and CDR2 is SNEGSKA (reference sequence). The CDR3 loop spans 14 amino acids. V was clipped by 5 bases and J by 3 bases, with 17 bases between them. CDR3 sequence: CSADGVRENYEQYV. In DNA form, the CDR3 reads TGCAGTGCTGATGGCGTGCGGGAAAACTACGAGCAGTACGTC.

V and J are TRBV10-3 and TRBJ2-3; either TRBD1 or TRBD2 may fit D (5 bases each). From germline, CDR1 is ENHRY and CDR2 SYGVKD. V lost 3 bases and J 3 bases, leaving 10 bases between the germline ends. The CDR3 runs 14 residues. The DNA for the CDR3 is TGTGCCATCAGTGACCGGGGCGAAACAGATACGCAGTATTTT. Its protein product is CAISDRGETDTQYF.

A few counts support this clonotype. The gene calls are TRBV5-1 and TRBJ1-2; D gene uncertain. The V and J ends lost 3 bases and 0 bases respectively, with 12 bases between them. The V gene's germline CDR1 is SGHRS and CDR2 YFSETQ. This CDR3 contains 15 residues. The DNA for the CDR3 is TGCGCCAGCAGCTACGCCGTGGACGCTAACTATGGCTACACCTTC. Residues: CASSYAVDANYGYTF.

The chain couples TRBV28 to TRBJ1-1; 12 bases align to TRBD1. After removal of 4 bases from V and 7 bases from J, the junction contained 10 bases not matched to a gene. In germline, CDR1 is MDHEN, CDR2 SYDVKM. This CDR3 contains 16 residues. CDR3 protein: CASSSGDRGRLGEAFF. The CDR3, as DNA: TGTGCCAGCAGTTCTGGGGACAGGGGGCGGTTGGGTGAAGCTTTCTTT.

The chain couples TRBV6-1 to TRBJ1-6; D is uncertain. Trimming pared 10 bases from V and 7 bases from J, leaving 11 bases between. The CDR3 is made up of 12 amino acids. Germline CDR1 and CDR2: MNHNS and SASEGT. DNA for the CDR3: TGTGCCACTTCAGTCGGAAATTCACCCCTCCACTTT. The encoded protein is CATSVGNSPLHF.

The V and J genes are TRBV9 and TRBJ2-5; D unresolved. V dropped 4 bases and J dropped 5 bases, with 12 bases sitting between them. In germline, CDR1 is SGDLS, CDR2 YYNGEE. There are 13 residues in the CDR3. In DNA, the CDR3 is TGTGCCAGCAGCTCCCCCCCTAGGGAGACCCAGTACTTC. Protein product: CASSSPPRETQYF.

The chain employs TRBV7-8 and TRBJ1-2; no reliable D call. Germline CDR1 SGHVS, CDR2 FQNEAQ. This CDR3 has 11 residues. Trimming took 8 bases from V and 10 from J, leaving 14 bases between them. The CDR3 protein is CASLETNVYTF. The CDR3 bases are TGTGCCAGCTTAGAGACCAATGTCTACACCTTC.

With respect to this clonotype: The junction departs from the called germline gene at one end, perhaps through a read error. This chain links TRBV20-1 with TRBJ2-3, with 8 bases matching TRBD1. CDR1 is DFQATT, CDR2 SNEGSKA, per germline (reference sequence). This CDR3 is built from 14 residues. The CDR3 reads CSARAVFGTGTQYF. CDR3 in DNA: TGCAGTGCCCGTGCGGTCTTCGGGACAGGTACGCAGTATTTT.

This clonotype was found once. V gene TRBV18 combines with J gene TRBJ1-5; TRBD1 matches 9 bases. The CDR3 runs 15 residues. Germline V gene sequence: CDR1 KGHSH, CDR2 LQKENI. V was clipped by 8 bases and J by 4 bases; unmatched bases: 9. Here the CDR3 reads CASHTGTGQNQPQHF. CDR3 in DNA: TGTGCCAGCCACACCGGGACAGGGCAAAATCAGCCCCAGCATTTT.

The CDR3 sequence is CASSLDNPNTEAFF. The CDR3 DNA reads as TGTGCCAGCAGTCTCGACAATCCGAACACTGAAGCTTTCTTT. V is TRBV12-3 or TRBV12-4 and J is TRBJ1-1; no reliable D call. The V end was cut by 5 bases, the J end by 1 base, with 11 bases between. The length of the CDR3 is 14 residues.

This chain uses TRBV29-1 with TRBJ2-1, with TRBD1 matching 9 bases. This CDR3 contains 13 residues. Germline CDR1 and CDR2: SQVTM and ANQGSEA. V lost 7 bases and J lost 9; bases outside the gene matches: 10. The CDR3 spells CSAAGQGFSEQFF. In nucleotides, the CDR3 is TGCAGCGCCGCGGGACAGGGATTTTCTGAGCAGTTCTTC.

The genes are TRBV20-1 and TRBJ2-7; D may correspond to TRBD1 or TRBD2 (5 bases each). CDR1 and CDR2 (germline): DFQATT, SNEGSKA (reference sequence). This CDR3 spans 12 amino acids. Trimming removed 6 bases from V and 2 bases from J, with 11 bases in between. CDR3 DNA: TGCAGTGCCGGGGACCGGCCCTACGAGCAGTACTTC. This gives the protein CSAGDRPYEQYF.